The 12 T cell receptor beta chains below come from one sample, sequenced in a study of blood T cells in healthy people across ages. Using a J-beta primer mix together with a sample-barcoded 5' primer, a second PCR was run for about 7 to 12 cycles. One entry per CDR3 protein, called by TCRdb with MiXCR from the 5' RACE reads. The profile covers some 1.4 million distinct CDR3 sequences, with around 42% appearing a single time and roughly 7.9% taken by the ten largest. The sample was blood. These receptors all stem from a woman between 18 and 29 years old in good health.

The V and J genes are TRBV20-1 and TRBJ2-3; D remains ambiguous. The germline V gene encodes CDR1 DFQATT and CDR2 SNEGSKA (reference sequence). The V end lost 0 bases, the J end lost 5 bases, and 21 bases lay between the germline ends. CDR3 size: 17 residues. As DNA, the CDR3 is TGCAGTGCTAGAGAAATAGCCGTCGACGGTATGAAAGATACGCAGTATTTT. It encodes CSAREIAVDGMKDTQYF.

The chain has TRBV29-1 and TRBJ2-5, with 7 bases lining up with TRBD2. Per the germline V gene, CDR1 is SQVTM and CDR2 is ANQGSEA. The CDR3 loop spans 14 amino acids. After removal of 6 bases from V and 11 bases from J, the junction contained 18 bases not matched to a gene. CDR3 sequence (DNA): TGCAGCGTGCAACTAGCGAAAGTGAGCAATGAGCAGTACTTC. It translates to CSVQLAKVSNEQYF.

This clonotype appeared a few times. The rearrangement links TRBV4-2 to TRBJ2-3; D possibly corresponds to TRBD2 (5 bases). This CDR3 has 16 amino acids. In germline, CDR1 is LGHNA, CDR2 YNFKEQ. V shed 4 bases and J shed 6 bases, with 20 bases lying between them. The CDR3 loop is CASSRTSDLSDDTQYF. The CDR3 nucleotides are TGTGCCAGCAGCCGAACTTCGGACTTGAGTGACGATACGCAGTATTTT.

Note on this clonotype: A single base separates this from a much larger clone, so it may be a read error. The chain is built from TRBV29-1 and TRBJ2-7; TRBD2 matches at 8 bases. The length of the CDR3 is 12 residues. The J segment lost 10 bases and the V segment lost 7 bases, leaving 12 bases of the junction unmatched. Germline values: CDR1 SQVTM, CDR2 ANQGSEA. The CDR3 DNA sequence: TGCAGCGGTATAGCGGGGCAAGAGGCCCAGTACTTC. It yields the protein CSGIAGQEAQYF.

This clonotype was seen a handful of times. The chain carries TRBV28 and TRBJ2-7; 10 nucleotides match TRBD1. V shed 7 bases, J shed 4 bases, and the junction held 10 bases outside the gene matches. CDR1 and CDR2 from the germline V gene are MDHEN and SYDVKM. This CDR3 is 15 amino acids long. The CDR3 bases are TGTGCCAGCATTCTAGGGTGGGGACAGGGGTACGAGCAGTACTTC. Its protein is CASILGWGQGYEQYF.

V and J are TRBV7-2 and TRBJ2-7; TRBD2 matches at 8 bases. Germline CDR1 is SGHTA and CDR2 is FQGNSA. The CDR3 consists of 14 residues. The V gene end was trimmed by 5 bases and the J gene end by 2 bases; junction bases not matched to a gene: 5. The CDR3 sequence is CASSTTAGAYEQYF. CDR3 sequence (DNA): TGTGCCAGCAGCACCACAGCGGGAGCCTACGAGCAGTACTTC.

The chain recombines TRBV9 with TRBJ1-3, with no clear D. Germline V gene sequence: CDR1 SGDLS, CDR2 YYNGEE. V was shortened by 3 bases and J by 0 bases, with 10 bases between the two germline ends. This CDR3 spans 15 amino acids. The CDR3 coding sequence is TGTGCCAGCAGCGGAGGGAGGATCTCTGGAAACACCATATATTTT. This sequence encodes CASSGGRISGNTIYF.

This clonotype was found a few times. V is TRBV4-1 and J is TRBJ2-1; D may be TRBD2 (5 bases). The CDR3 has 15 amino acids. Trimming pared 0 bases from V and 7 bases from J, leaving 13 bases between. The germline CDR1 and CDR2 sequences are MGHRA and YSYEKL. The CDR3 protein is CASSQDSGSTNEQFF. CDR3 nucleotide sequence: TGCGCCAGCAGCCAAGACAGCGGATCCACAAATGAGCAGTTCTTC.

The CDR3, as DNA: TGCAGCGTTGAAACGGGGGCCAAGTCCTACGAGCAGTACTTC. Protein sequence: CSVETGAKSYEQYF. V and J are TRBV29-1 and TRBJ2-7, with D perhaps being TRBD1 or TRBD2 (6 bases each). The germline V gene encodes CDR1 SQVTM and CDR2 ANQGSEA. V was cut by 2 bases and J by 1 base, with 12 bases left in between. CDR3 length: 14 residues.

The chain employs TRBV27 and TRBJ1-5; 9 bases fit TRBD1. After removal of 4 bases from V and 3 bases from J, the junction contained 10 bases not matched to a gene. Germline loops: CDR1 MNHEY, CDR2 SMNVEV (reference sequence). This CDR3 contains 17 residues. CDR3 loop: CASSSPTGTGPNQPQHF. In DNA, the CDR3 is TGTGCCAGCAGTTCCCCTACCGGGACAGGGCCCAATCAGCCCCAGCATTTT.

The V and J genes are TRBV12-3 or TRBV12-4 and TRBJ2-2, with D perhaps matching TRBD1 (5 bases). V was trimmed by 8 bases and J by 6 bases, leaving 10 bases between them. The CDR3 spans 12 residues. Here the CDR3 reads CASLQGAGELFF. The DNA for the CDR3 is TGTGCCAGCCTACAAGGGGCCGGGGAGCTGTTTTTT.

This clonotype was recorded only once. V usage is TRBV21-1 and J usage is TRBJ2-1; the DNA was not used to check the table's D call, TRBD2. TRBV21-1 is tagged as a pseudogene. The CDR3 spans 15 residues. Here the CDR3 reads CASSKGALILGEQFF. CDR3 coding DNA: TGTGCCAGCAGCAAAGGGGCCTTAATCTTGGGTGAGCAGTTCTTC.